A selection of T cell receptor beta chains follows, all from one sample in a study of T cell responses to AZD1222 COVID-19 vaccine. Clones were read by immunoSEQ multiplex PCR, and TCRdb kept only the in-frame ones, dropping some. The sample gives approximately 140,000 clones, 80% to 95% of which show up once; approximately 3.3% is in the top ten. Sequences were derived from peripheral blood, sampled 28 days after the second AZD1222 dose. Source of these receptors: an adult who received the AZD1222 COVID-19 vaccine. CDR3s include the opening cysteine and the closing phenylalanine or tryptophan. Each record gives: J gene, D gene, clone size, V gene, CDR3 DNA, CDR3 protein. The D gene is left open where the match is weak. Size values are once, few and many counts, or a class for expanded clones, and some rows have none.

j_gene: TRBJ2-7; d_gene: -; abundance: -; v_gene: TRBV4-1; CDR3nt: TGCGCCAGCAGCCAAGACCCCCAGGGGTACGAGCAGTACTTC; CDR3aa: CASSQDPQGYEQYF
j_gene: TRBJ2-3; d_gene: TRBD2; abundance: -; v_gene: TRBV10-1; CDR3nt: TGCGCCAGCAGTGACACCCGGCCTAGCGGGCCCAACACAGATACGCAGTATTTT; CDR3aa: CASSDTRPSGPNTDTQYF
j_gene: TRBJ2-5; d_gene: -; abundance: -; v_gene: TRBV7-9; CDR3nt: TGTGCCAGCAGCTTAGGTCACATCCAAGAGACCCAGTACTTC; CDR3aa: CASSLGHIQETQYF
j_gene: TRBJ2-5; d_gene: -; abundance: -; v_gene: TRBV24-1; CDR3nt: TGTGCCACCAGTGATACCAGGGGACACCAAGAGACCCAGTACTTC; CDR3aa: CATSDTRGHQETQYF
j_gene: TRBJ1-1; d_gene: TRBD1; abundance: -; v_gene: TRBV18; CDR3nt: TGTGCCAGCTCAGTACAGGGGAAGAACACTGAAGCTTTCTTT; CDR3aa: CASSVQGKNTEAFF
j_gene: TRBJ1-6; d_gene: -; abundance: -; v_gene: TRBV6-5; CDR3nt: TGTGCCAGCAGTTACGCGGGCGGGGTTAATTCACCCCTCCACTTT; CDR3aa: CASSYAGGVNSPLHF
j_gene: TRBJ1-6; d_gene: -; abundance: -; v_gene: TRBV9; CDR3nt: TGTGCCAGCAGCGTAGAACAGTGGAATAATTCACCCCTCCACTTT; CDR3aa: CASSVEQWNNSPLHF
j_gene: TRBJ2-1; d_gene: -; abundance: -; v_gene: TRBV19; CDR3nt: TGTGCCAGTAGTATCCGGCAGGGCTACTCAGGACATGAGCAGTTCTTC; CDR3aa: CASSIRQGYSGHEQFF
j_gene: TRBJ2-3; d_gene: TRBD2; abundance: -; v_gene: TRBV10-1; CDR3nt: TGCGCCAGCAGTGAGTCGACGGGGACTAGCGGGAGAGATACGCAGTATTTT; CDR3aa: CASSESTGTSGRDTQYF
j_gene: TRBJ1-4; d_gene: -; abundance: few; v_gene: TRBV4-1; CDR3nt: TGCGCCAGCAGCCGTAGGGGGACTAATGAAAAACTGTTTTTT; CDR3aa: CASSRRGTNEKLFF
j_gene: TRBJ2-7; d_gene: -; abundance: -; v_gene: TRBV14; CDR3nt: TGTGCCAGCAGCCAAGGTCAGGGTCCCTACGAGCAGTACTTC; CDR3aa: CASSQGQGPYEQYF
j_gene: TRBJ1-5; d_gene: -; abundance: -; v_gene: TRBV5-5; CDR3nt: TGTGCCAGCAGCCCGACGGGGCATTATAGCAATCAGCCCCAGCATTTT; CDR3aa: CASSPTGHYSNQPQHF
j_gene: TRBJ2-3; d_gene: TRBD2; abundance: -; v_gene: TRBV24-1; CDR3nt: TGTGCCACCAGTGATTTGCCTAGCGGGGGCACAGATACGCAGTATTTT; CDR3aa: CATSDLPSGGTDTQYF
j_gene: TRBJ1-5; d_gene: -; abundance: -; v_gene: TRBV6-5; CDR3nt: TGTGCCAGCAGCCCGACAGGCAATCAGCCCCAGCATTTT; CDR3aa: CASSPTGNQPQHF
j_gene: TRBJ1-2; d_gene: -; abundance: -; v_gene: TRBV14; CDR3nt: TGTGCCAGCAGCACGAAGGGGCTATATGGCTACACCTTC; CDR3aa: CASSTKGLYGYTF
j_gene: TRBJ2-7; d_gene: -; abundance: once; v_gene: TRBV7-2; CDR3nt: TGTGCCAGCAGCTTTTCCGGTTCCTACGAGCAGTACTTC; CDR3aa: CASSFSGSYEQYF
j_gene: TRBJ2-7; d_gene: TRBD2; abundance: -; v_gene: TRBV3-1/TRBV3-2; CDR3nt: TGTGCCAGCAGCCAAGAGCTAGCGGGAGATTACTCCTACGAGCAGTACTTC; CDR3aa: CASSQELAGDYSYEQYF
j_gene: TRBJ1-5; d_gene: -; abundance: few; v_gene: TRBV12-5; CDR3nt: TGTGCTAGTGGTCCCCTGGGGGGGGACAATCAGCCCCAGCATTTT; CDR3aa: CASGPLGGDNQPQHF
j_gene: TRBJ1-1; d_gene: -; abundance: -; v_gene: TRBV4-2; CDR3nt: TGTGCCAGCAGCCAAGCTGGGGGGGAAACTGAAGCTTTCTTT; CDR3aa: CASSQAGGETEAFF